This passage covers 6 T cell receptor delta chains from one sample sequenced in a study of Vδ1+ human thymocytes. Study-level findings and limits: In the thymus, TRG and TRD repertoires looked highly polyclonal with Gaussian CDR3 lengths.

The antigens for these receptors are not known. Extracted RNA was reverse transcribed into cDNA. Pooled V-gene forward primers with one constant-region reverse primer generated the CDR3 amplicons by multiplex PCR. TCRdb reanalyzed the multiplex PCR reads using CATT. The sample contains more than 50,000 delta-chain clones, approximately 15% of which appear only once. The sequenced sample was Vdelta1+ gamma-delta thymocytes from the thymus. Subset described: FACS-sorted CD3+ TCRalphabeta- TCRVdelta1+ TCRVdelta2- thymocytes. These receptors were taken from a boy less than two years old who had congenital heart surgery.

J is TRDJ1 and V is TRDV1; the D gene could be TRDD2 or TRDD3 (6 bases each). Trimming stripped 3 bases from V and 0 bases from J, with 29 bases between. CDR3 length equals 21 residues. Germline assignment: CDR1 TSWWSYY and CDR2 QGS. The CDR3 spells CALGDPRGHWGSYSYTDKLIF. The DNA of the CDR3 is TGTGCTCTTGGGGATCCTAGGGGTCATTGGGGGTCCTACTCGTACACCGATAAACTCATCTTT.

The chain combines TRDV1 with TRDJ1; 8 bases fit TRDD3. CDR3 size: 18 residues. Germline loops: CDR1 TSWWSYY, CDR2 QGS. J was trimmed by 0 bases and V by 3 bases; bases with no gene match: 12. The CDR3 spells CALGELGTGGLYTDKLIF. The CDR3 coding sequence is TGTGCTCTTGGGGAGCTTGGTACTGGGGGTCTTTACACCGATAAACTCATCTTT.

This sequence joins TRDV1 and TRDJ1, with D maybe TRDD2 (6 bases). This CDR3 is 19 amino acids long. V lost 3 bases, J lost 0 bases, and 23 bases lay in between. Germline CDR1 reads TSWWSYY; CDR2 reads QGS. The CDR3, as DNA: TGTGCTCTTGGGGACCCCGGCCTTCCGAGAGTGGCGTACACCGATAAACTCATCTTT. As protein: CALGDPGLPRVAYTDKLIF.

This clone was seen a few times. The chain couples TRDV1 to TRDJ1, with 9 bases fitting TRDD3. Germline CDR1 is TSWWSYY and CDR2 is QGS. Trimming took 2 bases from V and 0 from J; bases not matched to a gene: 13. This CDR3 has 19 amino acids. This chain's CDR3 is CALGETRAGGSSYTDKLIF. The CDR3 coding sequence is TGTGCTCTTGGGGAAACACGAGCTGGGGGATCTTCATACACCGATAAACTCATCTTT.

This clone occurred a few times. V is TRDV1 and J is TRDJ1; TRDD2 or TRDD3 may be the D gene (5 bases each). The germline V and J ends were trimmed by 2 bases and 0 bases, with 22 bases remaining between them. The length of the CDR3 is 19 residues. Germline values: CDR1 TSWWSYY, CDR2 QGS. The CDR3 reads CALGEDFRRGLLDTDKLIF. Here the CDR3 DNA reads TGTGCTCTTGGGGAAGACTTCCGGCGGGGGCTACTCGACACCGATAAACTCATCTTT.

This clone was recorded a few times. The chain recombines TRDV1 with TRDJ1; the match to TRDD3 covers 10 bases. J lost 1 base, V lost 2 bases, and 19 bases had no gene match. This CDR3 contains 21 residues. Germline V gives CDR1 TSWWSYY, CDR2 QGS. The DNA of the CDR3 is TGTGCTCTTGGGGAAAGGGTACCCCCCCCGGTACTGGGGGATCCCACCGATAAACTCATCTTT. It codes for CALGERVPPPVLGDPTDKLIF.